Shown below are 16 T cell receptor beta chains from a single sample sequenced in a study of blood T cell repertoires in COVID-19. Using immunoSEQ multiplex PCR, the repertoire was profiled, and TCRdb retains in-frame clones only, with some absent. This sample has approximately 93,000 clones, with around 72% found just once. Material: peripheral blood. All receptors derive from a woman aged 80 or over with acute or convalescent COVID-19.

The CDR3 region has the DNA TGTGCCAGCAGCCGTTCTAGCGGGGGGGCCCCAGAGACCCAGTACTTC. This encodes CASSRSSGGAPETQYF. The chain combines TRBV7-2 with TRBJ2-5; TRBD2 matches at 12 bases. CDR1 SGHTA and CDR2 FQGNSA come from the germline V gene. There are 16 residues in the CDR3. Trimming at V came to 5 bases and at J to 4 bases, leaving 8 bases not matched to a gene.

This chain links TRBV6-6 with TRBJ2-7; 8 bases align to TRBD1. The CDR3 is made up of 16 amino acids. V trimming: 10 bases; J trimming: 0 bases; junction bases outside the gene matches: 14. The germline V gene encodes CDR1 MNHNY and CDR2 SVGAGI (reference sequence). CDR3 residues: CATLYSRGQFSYEQYF. The DNA of the CDR3 is TGTGCCACCCTGTACAGCAGGGGGCAGTTCTCCTACGAGCAGTACTTC.

The chain links TRBV10-1 to TRBJ2-5; possible D gene TRBD1, 5 bases. This CDR3 comprises 14 residues. Germline CDR1 and CDR2: WNHNN and SYGVQD (reference sequence). Trimming removed 7 bases at V and 1 base at J, with 13 bases between. CDR3 in amino acids: CASTPGDSQETQYF. CDR3 coding DNA: TGCGCCAGCACCCCAGGAGACAGCCAAGAGACCCAGTACTTC.

The chain is built from TRBV4-2 and TRBJ1-5; D unclear. In germline, CDR1 is LGHNA, CDR2 YNFKEQ. V was pared by 0 bases and J by 3 bases, with 9 bases between. This CDR3 is built from 15 residues. The CDR3 region is CASSQDRNFNQPQHF. As DNA, the CDR3 is TGTGCCAGCAGCCAAGATCGAAACTTCAATCAGCCCCAGCATTTT.

The chain has TRBV7-3 and TRBJ1-4; 7 bases line up with TRBD1. J was trimmed by 4 bases and V by 5 bases; bases with no gene match: 7. The CDR3 is 15 residues long. Germline CDR1 reads SGHTA; CDR2 reads FQGTGA. The CDR3 coding sequence is TGTGCCAGCAGCCCAACAGGGGCCCTTAATGAAAAACTGTTTTTT. It specifies CASSPTGALNEKLFF. Based on the CDR3 plus reference TRBV7-3 and TRBJ1-4, the full variable domain is GAGVSQTPSNKVTEKGKYVELRCDPISGHTALYWYRQSLGQGPEFLIYFQGTGAADDSGLPNDRFFAVRPEGSVSTLKIQRTERGDSAVYLCASSPTGALNEKLFFGSGTQLSVL.

The chain uses TRBV4-1 and TRBJ2-7; D perhaps matches TRBD1 (6 bases). Trimming pared 2 bases from V and 2 bases from J, leaving 22 bases between. Germline V gene lookup returns CDR1 MGHRA and CDR2 YSYEKL. This CDR3 has 18 amino acids. The CDR3, as DNA: TGCGCCAGCAGCCAAATAAATCTGGTTCCAGGGGCGGCCTACGAGCAGTACTTC. Translating gives CASSQINLVPGAAYEQYF.

The V gene is TRBV4-3, the J gene TRBJ1-2, with D possibly TRBD1 on 6 matching bases. Germline-derived CDR1 and CDR2 are LGHNA and YSLEER. The CDR3 is 14 amino acids. V was pared by 1 base and J by 3 bases, with 9 bases between. The CDR3: CASSQGTEYYGYTF. The CDR3 DNA sequence: TGCGCCAGCAGCCAAGGGACAGAATACTATGGCTACACCTTC.

A single count supports this clone. The chain recombines TRBV6-2 or TRBV6-3 with TRBJ2-5; 12 nucleotides agree with TRBD2. The J segment lost 5 bases and the V segment lost 6 bases, leaving 4 bases of the junction unmatched. CDR1 and CDR2 from the germline V gene are MNHEY and SVGEGT. The CDR3 has 14 residues. The CDR3: CASSETSGGETQYF. In nucleotides, the CDR3 is TGTGCCAGCAGCGAAACTAGCGGGGGGGAGACCCAGTACTTC.

In DNA, the CDR3 is TGCAGTGTGACACGCAACGCTGAAGCTTTCTTT. Translating it yields CSVTRNAEAFF. This chain uses TRBV20-1 with TRBJ1-1; D is undetermined. Per germline, CDR1 DFQATT and CDR2 SNEGSKA (reference sequence). Trimming took 7 bases from V and 6 from J, leaving 12 bases between them. The CDR3 is 11 residues long.

This clone was counted a single time. This chain links TRBV21-1 with TRBJ1-1. TRBV21-1 is deemed a pseudogene. The CDR3 is 12 residues long. CDR3 in amino acids: CASSPRKSEAFF. In DNA, the CDR3 is TGTGCCAGCAGCCCTCGTAAGAGCGAAGCTTTCTTT.

The J gene is TRBJ2-1, the V gene TRBV7-3; maybe TRBD2 (6 bases). The CDR3 extends over 15 amino acids. Germline CDR1 is SGHTA and CDR2 is FQGTGA. Trimming removed 0 bases at V and 1 base at J, with 7 bases between. The CDR3 nucleotides are TGTGCCAGCAGCTTAACGACTAGTTCCTACAATGAGCAGTTCTTC. This gives the protein CASSLTTSSYNEQFF.

This clone occurred once. The chain employs TRBV19 and TRBJ1-1; 7 nucleotides line up with TRBD1. This CDR3 region has 15 residues. Germline CDR1 and CDR2: LNHDA and SQIVND (reference sequence). V shed 6 bases and J 5 bases; nucleotides not matched to a gene: 12. CDR3 protein: CASRGMTGRLTEAFF. CDR3 bases: TGTGCCAGTAGGGGGATGACAGGGAGGTTAACTGAAGCTTTCTTT. The full variable domain, with the rest looked up from reference TRBV19 and TRBJ1-1, is DGGITQSPKYLFRKEGQNVTLSCEQNLNHDAMYWYRQDPGQGLRLIYYSQIVNDFQKGDIAEGYSVSREKKESFPLTVTSAQKNPTAFYLCASRGMTGRLTEAFFGQGTRLTVV.

The chain uses TRBV4-2 and TRBJ1-2; TRBD1 matches 8 bases. Trimming took 2 bases from V and 4 from J; bases not matched to a gene: 12. The CDR3 covers 17 residues. CDR1 LGHNA and CDR2 YNFKEQ come from the germline V gene. Written as DNA, the CDR3 is TGTGCCAGCAGCCAAACCCCCCGCGACAGGGGTTTCTATGGCTACACCTTC. Translated, it gives CASSQTPRDRGFYGYTF.

This rearrangement joins TRBV6-2 or TRBV6-3 to TRBJ2-7; D is perhaps TRBD2 (7 bases). V was pared by 5 bases and J by 2 bases, with 25 bases between. CDR3 size: 18 residues. Germline CDR1 reads MNHEY; CDR2 reads SVGEGT. The CDR3 protein is CASSRLFGGQLSPYEQYF. CDR3 DNA sequence: TGTGCCAGCAGTCGTTTATTCGGGGGGCAACTAAGCCCCTACGAGCAGTACTTC.

This sequence joins TRBV5-4 and TRBJ1-2, with 9 positions matching TRBD1. Germline CDR1 is SGHNT and CDR2 is YYREEE (reference sequence). Unmatched junction bases numbered 8, after V lost 4 bases and J lost 4 bases. There are 15 residues in the CDR3. The CDR3 DNA is TGTGCCAGCAGCCTAGAGGACAGGGGTTCCTATGGCTACACCTTC. Translating gives CASSLEDRGSYGYTF.

The rearrangement joins TRBV6-2 or TRBV6-3 to TRBJ2-5; TRBD2 matches at 7 bases. Germline V CDR1 and CDR2: MNHEY, SVGEGT. The CDR3 spans 16 residues. J lost 5 bases, V lost 2 bases, and 11 bases had no gene match. CDR3 sequence reads: CASSYAKGRGLETQYF. The CDR3 nucleotides read TGTGCCAGCAGTTACGCCAAGGGGCGGGGGTTGGAGACCCAGTACTTC.